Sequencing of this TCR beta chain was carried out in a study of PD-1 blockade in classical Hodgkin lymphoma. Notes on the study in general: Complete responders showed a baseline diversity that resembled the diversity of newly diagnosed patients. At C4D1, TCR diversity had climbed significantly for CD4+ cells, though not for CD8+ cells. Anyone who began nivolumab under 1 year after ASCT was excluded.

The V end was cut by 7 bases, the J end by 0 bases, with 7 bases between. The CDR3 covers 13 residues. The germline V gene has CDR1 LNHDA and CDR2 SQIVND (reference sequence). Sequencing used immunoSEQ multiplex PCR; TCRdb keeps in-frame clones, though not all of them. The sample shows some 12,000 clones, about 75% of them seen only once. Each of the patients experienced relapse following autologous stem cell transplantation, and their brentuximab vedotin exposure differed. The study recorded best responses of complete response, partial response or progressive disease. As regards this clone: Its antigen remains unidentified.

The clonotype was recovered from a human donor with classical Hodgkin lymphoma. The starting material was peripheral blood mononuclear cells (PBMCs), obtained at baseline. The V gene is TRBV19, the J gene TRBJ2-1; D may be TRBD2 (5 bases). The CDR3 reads CASTGSSYNEQFF. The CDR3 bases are TGTGCCAGTACTGGGAGCTCCTACAATGAGCAGTTCTTC.